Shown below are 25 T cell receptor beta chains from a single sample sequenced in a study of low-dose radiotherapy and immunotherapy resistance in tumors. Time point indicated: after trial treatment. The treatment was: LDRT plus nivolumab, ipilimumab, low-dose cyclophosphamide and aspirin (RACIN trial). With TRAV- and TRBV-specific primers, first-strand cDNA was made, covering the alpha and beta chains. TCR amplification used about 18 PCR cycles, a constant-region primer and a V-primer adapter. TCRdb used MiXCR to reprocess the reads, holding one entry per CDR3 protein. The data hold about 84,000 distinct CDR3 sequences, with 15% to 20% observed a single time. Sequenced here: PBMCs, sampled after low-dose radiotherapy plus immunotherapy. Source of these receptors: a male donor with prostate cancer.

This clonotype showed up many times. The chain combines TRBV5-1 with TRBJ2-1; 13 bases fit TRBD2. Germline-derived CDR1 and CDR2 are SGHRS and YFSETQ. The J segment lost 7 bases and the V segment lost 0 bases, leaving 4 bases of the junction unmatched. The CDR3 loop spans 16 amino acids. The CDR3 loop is CASSLAGGLAGNEQFF. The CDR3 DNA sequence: TGCGCCAGCAGCTTGGCCGGGGGACTAGCGGGAAATGAGCAGTTCTTC.

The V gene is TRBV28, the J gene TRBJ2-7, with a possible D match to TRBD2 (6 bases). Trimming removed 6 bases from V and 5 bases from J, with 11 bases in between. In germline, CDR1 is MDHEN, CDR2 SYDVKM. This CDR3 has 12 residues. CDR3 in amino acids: CASSVGRHEQYF. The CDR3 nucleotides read TGTGCCAGCAGCGTAGGGAGGCACGAGCAGTACTTC.

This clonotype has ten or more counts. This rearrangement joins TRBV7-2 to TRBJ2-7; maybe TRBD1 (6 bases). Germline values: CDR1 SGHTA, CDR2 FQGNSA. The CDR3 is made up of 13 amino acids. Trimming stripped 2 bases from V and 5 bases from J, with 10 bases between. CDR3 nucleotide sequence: TGTGCCAGCAGCTTAATACAGGGTAACGAGCAGTACTTC. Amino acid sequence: CASSLIQGNEQYF.

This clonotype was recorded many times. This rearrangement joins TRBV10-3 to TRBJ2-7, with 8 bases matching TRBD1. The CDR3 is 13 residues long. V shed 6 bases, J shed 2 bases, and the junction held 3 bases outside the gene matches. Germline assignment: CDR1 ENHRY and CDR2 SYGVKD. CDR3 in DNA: TGTGCCATCAGCCCGGGACAGGCCTACGAGCAGTACTTC. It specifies CAISPGQAYEQYF.

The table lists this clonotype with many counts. The chain's CDR3 is CASRDSFSSGNTIYF. As DNA, the CDR3 is TGTGCCAGCCGGGACAGCTTCAGCTCTGGAAACACCATATATTTT. The chain links TRBV6-1 to TRBJ1-3; 7 bases line up with TRBD1. V lost 8 bases to trimming and J lost 0 bases; unmatched junction nucleotides: 7. The CDR3 has 15 amino acids. Germline loops: CDR1 MNHNS, CDR2 SASEGT.

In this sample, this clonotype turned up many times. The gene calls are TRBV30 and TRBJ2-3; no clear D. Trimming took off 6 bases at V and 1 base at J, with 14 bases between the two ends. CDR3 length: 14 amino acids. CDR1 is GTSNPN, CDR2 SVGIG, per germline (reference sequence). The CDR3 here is CACILLGGTDTQYF. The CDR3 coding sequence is TGTGCCTGTATTTTGCTCGGTGGCACAGATACGCAGTATTTT.

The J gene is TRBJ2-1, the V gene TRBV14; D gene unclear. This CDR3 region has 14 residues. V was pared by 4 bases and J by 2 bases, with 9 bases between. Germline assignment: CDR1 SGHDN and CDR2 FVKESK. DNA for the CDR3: TGTGCCAGCAGCCCACCCGAGGCCTACAATGAGCAGTTCTTC. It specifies CASSPPEAYNEQFF.

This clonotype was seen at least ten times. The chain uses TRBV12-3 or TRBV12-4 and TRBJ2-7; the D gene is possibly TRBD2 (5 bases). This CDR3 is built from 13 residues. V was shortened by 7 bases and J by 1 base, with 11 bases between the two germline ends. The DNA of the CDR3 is TGTGCCAGCAAACCGGACTCGTCCTACGAGCAGTACTTC. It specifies CASKPDSSYEQYF.

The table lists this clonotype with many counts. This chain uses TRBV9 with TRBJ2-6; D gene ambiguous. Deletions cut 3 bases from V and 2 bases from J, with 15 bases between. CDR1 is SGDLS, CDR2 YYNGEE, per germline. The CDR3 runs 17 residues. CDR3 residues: CASSGTTPQTGANVLTF. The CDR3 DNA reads TGTGCCAGCAGCGGAACGACACCACAGACTGGGGCCAACGTCCTGACTTTC.

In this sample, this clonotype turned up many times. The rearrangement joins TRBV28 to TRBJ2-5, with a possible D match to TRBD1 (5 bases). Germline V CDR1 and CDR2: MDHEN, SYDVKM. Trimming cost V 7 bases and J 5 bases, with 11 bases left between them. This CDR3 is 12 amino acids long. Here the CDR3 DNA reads TGTGCCAGCAAGGGGTCTGGGGAGACCCAGTACTTC. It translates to CASKGSGETQYF.

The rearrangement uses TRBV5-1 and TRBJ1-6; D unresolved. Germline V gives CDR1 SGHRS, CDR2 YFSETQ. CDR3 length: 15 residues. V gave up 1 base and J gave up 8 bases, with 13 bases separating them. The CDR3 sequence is CASSLSTGRDSPLHF. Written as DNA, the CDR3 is TGCGCCAGCAGCTTGTCCACGGGTCGGGATTCACCCCTCCACTTT.

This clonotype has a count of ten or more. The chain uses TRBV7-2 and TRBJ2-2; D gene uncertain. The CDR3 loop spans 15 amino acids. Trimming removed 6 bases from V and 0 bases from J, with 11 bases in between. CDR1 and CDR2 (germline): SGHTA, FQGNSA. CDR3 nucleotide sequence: TGTGCCAGCAGACTCCCCCTCGCGAACACCGGGGAGCTGTTTTTT. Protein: CASRLPLANTGELFF.

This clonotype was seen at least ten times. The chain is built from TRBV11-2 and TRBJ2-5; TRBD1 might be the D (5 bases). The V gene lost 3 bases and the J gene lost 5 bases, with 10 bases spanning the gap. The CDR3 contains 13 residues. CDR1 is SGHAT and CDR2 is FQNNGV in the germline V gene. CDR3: CASSLGPRETQYF. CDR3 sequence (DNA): TGTGCCAGCAGCTTGGGGCCTAGGGAGACCCAGTACTTC.

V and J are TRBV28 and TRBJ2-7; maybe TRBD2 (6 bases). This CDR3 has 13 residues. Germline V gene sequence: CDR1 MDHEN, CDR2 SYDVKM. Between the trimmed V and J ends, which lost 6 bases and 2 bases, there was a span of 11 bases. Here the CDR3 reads CASREGPPYEQYF. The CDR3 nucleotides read TGTGCCAGCAGGGAGGGTCCCCCCTACGAGCAGTACTTC.

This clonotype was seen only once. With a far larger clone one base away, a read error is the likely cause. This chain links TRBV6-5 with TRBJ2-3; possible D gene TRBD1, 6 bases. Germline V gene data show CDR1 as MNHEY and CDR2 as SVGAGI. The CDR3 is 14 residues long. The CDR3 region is CASSRGVRTDMQYF. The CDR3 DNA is TGTGCCAGCAGCAGGGGTGTTCGGACAGATATGCAGTATTTT.

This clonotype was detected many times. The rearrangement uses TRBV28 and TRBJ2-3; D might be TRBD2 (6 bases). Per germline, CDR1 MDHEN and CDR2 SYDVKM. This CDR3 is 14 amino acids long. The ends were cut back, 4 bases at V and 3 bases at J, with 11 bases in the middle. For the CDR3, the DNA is TGTGCCAGCAGTTATGGGACTGAGACAGATACGCAGTATTTT. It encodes CASSYGTETDTQYF.

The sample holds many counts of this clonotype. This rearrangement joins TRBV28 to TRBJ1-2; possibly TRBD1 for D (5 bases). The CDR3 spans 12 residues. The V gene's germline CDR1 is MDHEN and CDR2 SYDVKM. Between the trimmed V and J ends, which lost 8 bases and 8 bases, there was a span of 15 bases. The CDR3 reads CASGGTVLGYTF. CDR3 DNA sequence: TGTGCCAGCGGGGGGACGGTGCTCGGCTACACCTTC.

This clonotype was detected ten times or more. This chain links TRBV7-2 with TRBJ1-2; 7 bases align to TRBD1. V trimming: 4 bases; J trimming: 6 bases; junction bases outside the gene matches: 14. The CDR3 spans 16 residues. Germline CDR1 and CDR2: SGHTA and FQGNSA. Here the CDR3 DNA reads TGTGCCAGCAGCTCGCGTTTCCGTGACAGGGTGCATGGCTACACCTTC. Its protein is CASSSRFRDRVHGYTF.

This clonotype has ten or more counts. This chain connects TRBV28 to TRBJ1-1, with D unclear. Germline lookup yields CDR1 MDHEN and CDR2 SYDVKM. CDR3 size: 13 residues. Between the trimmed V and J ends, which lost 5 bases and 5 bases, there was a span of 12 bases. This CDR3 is CASSLPPGTEAFF. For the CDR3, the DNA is TGTGCCAGCAGTCTCCCGCCGGGGACTGAAGCTTTCTTT.

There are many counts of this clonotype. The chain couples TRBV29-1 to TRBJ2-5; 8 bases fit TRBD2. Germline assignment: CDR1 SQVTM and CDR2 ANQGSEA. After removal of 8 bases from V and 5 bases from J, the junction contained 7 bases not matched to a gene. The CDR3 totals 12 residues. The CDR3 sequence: CSIREGMETQYF. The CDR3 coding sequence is TGCAGCATCCGGGAGGGTATGGAGACCCAGTACTTC.

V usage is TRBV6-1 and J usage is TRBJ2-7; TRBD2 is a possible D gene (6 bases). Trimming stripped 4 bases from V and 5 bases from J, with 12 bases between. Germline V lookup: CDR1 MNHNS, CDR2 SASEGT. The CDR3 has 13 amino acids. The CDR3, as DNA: TGTGCCAGCAGTGCGGTCACGGGGGACGAGCAGTACTTC. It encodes CASSAVTGDEQYF.

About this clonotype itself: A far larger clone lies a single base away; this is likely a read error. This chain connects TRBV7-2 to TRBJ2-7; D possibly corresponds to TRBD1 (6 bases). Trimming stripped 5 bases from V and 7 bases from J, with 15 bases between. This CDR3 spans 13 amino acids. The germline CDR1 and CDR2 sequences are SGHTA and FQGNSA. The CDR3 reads CASSPQGLDEQYF. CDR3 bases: TGTGCCAGCAGCCCGCAGGGGCTAGATGAGCAGTACTTC.

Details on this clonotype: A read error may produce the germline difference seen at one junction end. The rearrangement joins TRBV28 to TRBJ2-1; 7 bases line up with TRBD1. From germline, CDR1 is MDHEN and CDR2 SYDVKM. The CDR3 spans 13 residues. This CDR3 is CASRRQGDYEQSF. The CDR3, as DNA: TGTGCCAGCAGGAGACAGGGTGACTATGAGCAGTCCTTC.

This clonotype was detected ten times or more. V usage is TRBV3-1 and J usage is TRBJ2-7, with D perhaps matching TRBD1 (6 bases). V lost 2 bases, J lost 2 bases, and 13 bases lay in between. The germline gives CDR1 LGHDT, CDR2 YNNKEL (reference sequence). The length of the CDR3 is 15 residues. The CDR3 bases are TGTGCCAGCAGCCAAACATATTCAGGGGCCTACGAGCAGTACTTC. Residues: CASSQTYSGAYEQYF.

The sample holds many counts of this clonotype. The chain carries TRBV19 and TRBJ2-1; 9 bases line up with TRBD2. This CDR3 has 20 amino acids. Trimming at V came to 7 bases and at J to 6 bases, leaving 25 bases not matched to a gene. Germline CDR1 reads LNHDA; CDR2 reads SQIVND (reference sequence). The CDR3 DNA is TGTGCCAGTACCCACCCGGAGCGGGGGGCAGGTTTCATGGTTTTCAATGAGCAGTTCTTC. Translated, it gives CASTHPERGAGFMVFNEQFF. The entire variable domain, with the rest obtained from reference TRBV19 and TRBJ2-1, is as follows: DGGITQSPKYLFRKEGQNVTLSCEQNLNHDAMYWYRQDPGQGLRLIYYSQIVNDFQKGDIAEGYSVSREKKESFPLTVTSAQKNPTAFYLCASTHPERGAGFMVFNEQFFGPGTRLTVL.